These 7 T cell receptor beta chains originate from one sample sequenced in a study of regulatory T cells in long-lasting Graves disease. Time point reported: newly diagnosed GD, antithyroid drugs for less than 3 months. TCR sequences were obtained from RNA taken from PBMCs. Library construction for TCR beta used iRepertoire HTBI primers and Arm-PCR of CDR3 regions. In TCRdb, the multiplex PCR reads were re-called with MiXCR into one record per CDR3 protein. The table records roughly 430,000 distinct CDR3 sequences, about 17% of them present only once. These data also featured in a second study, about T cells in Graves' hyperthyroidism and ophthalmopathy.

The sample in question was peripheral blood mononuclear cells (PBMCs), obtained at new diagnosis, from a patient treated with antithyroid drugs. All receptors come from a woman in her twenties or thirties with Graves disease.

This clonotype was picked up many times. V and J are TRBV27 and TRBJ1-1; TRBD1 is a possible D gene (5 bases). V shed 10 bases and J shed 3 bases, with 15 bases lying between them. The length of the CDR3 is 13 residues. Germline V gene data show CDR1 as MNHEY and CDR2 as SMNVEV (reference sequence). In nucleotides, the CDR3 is TGTGCCACCTCGGCAGGGATGGACACTGAAGCTTTCTTT. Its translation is CATSAGMDTEAFF.

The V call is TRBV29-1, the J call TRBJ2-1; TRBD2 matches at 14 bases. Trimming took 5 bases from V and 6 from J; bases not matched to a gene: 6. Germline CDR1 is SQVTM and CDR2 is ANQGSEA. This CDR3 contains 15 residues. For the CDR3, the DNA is TGCAGCGTTCGCCGACTAGCGGGAGGGGTCAATGAGCAGTTCTTC. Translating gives CSVRRLAGGVNEQFF.

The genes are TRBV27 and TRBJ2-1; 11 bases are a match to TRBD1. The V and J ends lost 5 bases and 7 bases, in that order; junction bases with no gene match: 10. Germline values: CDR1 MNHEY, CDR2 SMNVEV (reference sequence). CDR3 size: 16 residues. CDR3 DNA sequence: TGTGCCAGCAGTACTTCCGGGACAGGGGGGTTAAATGAGCAGTTCTTC. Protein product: CASSTSGTGGLNEQFF.

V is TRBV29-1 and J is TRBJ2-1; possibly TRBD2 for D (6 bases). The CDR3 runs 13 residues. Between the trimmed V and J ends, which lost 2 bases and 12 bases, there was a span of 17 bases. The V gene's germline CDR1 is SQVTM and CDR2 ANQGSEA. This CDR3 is CSVEKGGGDGQFF. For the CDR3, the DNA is TGCAGCGTTGAAAAGGGCGGAGGGGACGGGCAGTTCTTC.

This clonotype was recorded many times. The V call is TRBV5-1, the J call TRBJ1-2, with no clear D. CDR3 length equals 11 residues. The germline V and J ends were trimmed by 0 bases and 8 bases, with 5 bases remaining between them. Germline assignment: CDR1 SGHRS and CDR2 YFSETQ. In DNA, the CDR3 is TGCGCCAGCAGCTTGGACACAGGCTACACCTTC. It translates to CASSLDTGYTF.

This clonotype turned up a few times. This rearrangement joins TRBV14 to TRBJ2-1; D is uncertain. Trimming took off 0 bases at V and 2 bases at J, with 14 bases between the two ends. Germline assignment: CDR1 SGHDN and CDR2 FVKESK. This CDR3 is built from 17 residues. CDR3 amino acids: CASSQDTAPQPYNEQFF. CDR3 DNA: TGTGCCAGCAGCCAAGATACGGCTCCCCAACCCTACAATGAGCAGTTCTTC.

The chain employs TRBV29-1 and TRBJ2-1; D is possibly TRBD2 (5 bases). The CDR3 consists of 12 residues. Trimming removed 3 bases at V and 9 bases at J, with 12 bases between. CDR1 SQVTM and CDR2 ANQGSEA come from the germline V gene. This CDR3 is CSVEVPRGEQFF. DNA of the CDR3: TGCAGCGTTGAGGTACCCCGGGGTGAGCAGTTCTTC.